The table lists the clone carrying this TCR beta chain with many counts. Antigen: not known. Time point defined: longitudinal time-point 2. Germline loops: CDR1 DFQATT, CDR2 SNEGSKA (reference sequence). CDR3 length: 14 residues. Trimming at V came to 4 bases and at J to 3 bases, leaving 6 bases not matched to a gene. The data originate from a study of neurological immune-mediated disorders. Study-wide results and caveats: Healthy controls had more TCR clonal expansion than multiple sclerosis, which showed the least, whereas HTLV-1-associated myelopathy showed the most.

Every sequencing run gave over 180 million TCR-beta sequences, taken from 15-18 subjects. A single record per CDR3 protein comes from TCRdb applying MiXCR to the 5' RACE reads. Among 100,000 or so distinct CDR3 sequences listed, roughly an eighth were seen once. The sequence came from a female donor with HTLV-1-associated myelopathy (HAM/TSP). The chain uses TRBV20-1 and TRBJ2-7; 10 bases align to TRBD2. The specimen was PBMCs. This chain's CDR3 is CSAITSGEVYEQYF. DNA for the CDR3: TGCAGTGCTATAACTAGCGGGGAGGTCTACGAGCAGTACTTC.